Here is one TCR beta chain with its context. Germline lookup yields CDR1 SQVTM and CDR2 ANQGSEA. V dropped 3 bases and J dropped 7; count of bases not matched to a gene: 8. The CDR3 extends over 14 amino acids. Clinical history as reported by participants underpinned cohort assignment. The data stem from a study of blood T cell repertoires in COVID-19. In the study overall: COVID-19 samples, acute and convalescent, were from the United States, Italy and Spain.

Assay used: immunoSEQ multiplex PCR; TCRdb lists only in-frame clones, some missing. This repertoire shows under 350,000 clones, about nine tenths found once; its top ten account for under 3%. This chain connects TRBV29-1 to TRBJ2-7; TRBD1 matches at 11 bases. The source of this sequence is a woman aged 18-35 years who had recovered from COVID-19. Sequencing input: PBMCs or T cells enriched from blood (not recorded which). Written as DNA, the CDR3 is TGCAGCGTTGAGTTAGGACAGGGGGCCGGGGAGCAGTACTTC. As protein: CSVELGQGAGEQYF.